This TCR beta chain was recorded in a study of cytomegalovirus exposure and HLA in healthy donors. Study-wide points: Most TCR sequences proved rare, with some public TCRs found in many donors.

The PCR had 60 Vbeta and 13 Jbeta primers. Profiling relied on immunoSEQ multiplex PCR, and the TCRdb table lists in-frame clones only, not all of them. The repertoire holds around 67,000 clones, with approximately 80% as singletons. Comments on this clone: Its antigen is as yet unknown.

Trimming cost V 0 bases and J 1 base; bases outside gene matches: 2. The CDR3 is made up of 15 amino acids. CDR1 and CDR2 from the germline V gene are MNHEY and SVGAGI. This TCR was sampled from a man aged 18 to 29 in good health and CMV-seropositive. The chain carries TRBV6-5 and TRBJ1-1, with 7 bases identical to TRBD1. The sample comprised PBMCs. CDR3 loop: CASSYSGGRNTEAFF. CDR3 DNA: TGTGCCAGCAGTTACTCAGGGGGCCGGAACACTGAAGCTTTCTTT.